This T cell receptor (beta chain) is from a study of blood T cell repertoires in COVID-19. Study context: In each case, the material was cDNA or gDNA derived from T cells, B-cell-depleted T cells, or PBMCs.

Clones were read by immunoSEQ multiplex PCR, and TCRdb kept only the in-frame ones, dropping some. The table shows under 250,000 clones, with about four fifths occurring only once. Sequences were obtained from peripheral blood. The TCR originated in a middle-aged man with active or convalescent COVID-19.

CDR3 nucleotides: TGTGCCAGCAGACCGACAGAAATGAACACTGAAGCTTTCTTT. Translating it yields CASRPTEMNTEAFF. This chain connects TRBV3-1 (or the pseudogene TRBV3-2) to TRBJ1-1; weak D call: TRBD1 (5 bases). V shed 6 bases and J shed 0 bases, with 11 bases lying between them. CDR1 and CDR2 (germline): LGHDT, YNNKEL (reference sequence). This CDR3 has 14 amino acids.